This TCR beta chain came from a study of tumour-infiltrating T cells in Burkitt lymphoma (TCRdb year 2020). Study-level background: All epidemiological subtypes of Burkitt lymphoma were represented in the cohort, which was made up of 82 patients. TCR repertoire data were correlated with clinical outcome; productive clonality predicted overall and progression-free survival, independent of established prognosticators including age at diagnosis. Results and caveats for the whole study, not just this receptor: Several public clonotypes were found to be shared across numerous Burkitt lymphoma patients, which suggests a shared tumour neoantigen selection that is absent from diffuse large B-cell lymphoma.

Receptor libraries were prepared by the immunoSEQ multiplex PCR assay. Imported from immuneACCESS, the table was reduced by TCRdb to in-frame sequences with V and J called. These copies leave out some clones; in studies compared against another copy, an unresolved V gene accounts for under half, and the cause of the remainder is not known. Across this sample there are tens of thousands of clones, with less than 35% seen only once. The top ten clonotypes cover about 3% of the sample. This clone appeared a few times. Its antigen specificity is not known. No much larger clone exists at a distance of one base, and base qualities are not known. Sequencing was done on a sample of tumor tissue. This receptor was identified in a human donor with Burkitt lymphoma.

The CDR3 loop reads CASSYGAGTYNEQFF. The DNA sequence follows: TGTGCCAGCAGTTACGGCGCGGGGACCTACAATGAGCAGTTCTTC. This receptor chain uses TRBV6-5 and TRBJ2-1; TRBD2 is possibly the D segment (6 matching bases). CDR1 and CDR2 are drawn from the germline V gene: MNHEY, SVGAGI. CDR3 length: 15 amino acids, cysteine to phenylalanine. Only CDR3 DNA is held: 45 bases, read in frame from base 1. The trim is 2 bases for V and 2 bases for J, with a gap of 10 bases between the germline ends.